This record concerns one TCR beta chain sequence. The CDR3 is 12 amino acids. The V gene's germline CDR1 is LNHDA and CDR2 SQIVND (reference sequence). V was pared by 3 bases and J by 8 bases, with 10 bases between. Under the authors' procedure: Amplified reference gene primers provided the basis for estimating nucleated cell counts. Data came from immunoSEQ multiplex PCR; TCRdb stores just in-frame clones and leaves some out. D and trimming come from the DNA, and the V and J calls and clone size come from that table. Of roughly 76,000 clones listed, about nine tenths are singletons. The data were taken from a study of blood T cell repertoires in COVID-19. Turning to the study itself: Spain, Italy and the United States supplied samples that represented acute and convalescent COVID-19. T cells, B-cell-depleted T cells, or PBMCs provided the cDNA or gDNA that served as material.

The chain links TRBV19 to TRBJ1-1; no clear D. The source material was peripheral blood. The TCR was taken from a man in his fifties with acute or convalescent COVID-19. Here the CDR3 reads CASSIRLGEAFF. The CDR3 bases are TGTGCCAGTAGTATTCGCCTGGGCGAAGCTTTCTTT. Together with reference TRBV19 and TRBJ1-1, the CDR3 gives the full variable domain: DGGITQSPKYLFRKEGQNVTLSCEQNLNHDAMYWYRQDPGQGLRLIYYSQIVNDFQKGDIAEGYSVSREKKESFPLTVTSAQKNPTAFYLCASSIRLGEAFFGQGTRLTVV.